This entry lists 20 T cell receptor beta chains sequenced from one sample in a study of vaccination and CD4 T cells after COVID-19. The treatment: approximately 9-day PBMC culture with coronavirus spike peptide pools or control peptides (ViraFEST assay). The assay that was used to sequence DNA from cultured CD4+ T cells was the Oncomine TCR Beta short-read assay. TCRdb re-called the PCR reads with MiXCR, one entry per CDR3 protein. Of about 9,500 distinct CDR3 sequences in the sample, roughly 61% were seen once. These receptors' targets are unknown. The sample was CD4+ T cells from blood, cultured in vitro. All receptors come from a human donor who had recovered from COVID-19.

The chain combines TRBV2 with TRBJ2-6; the D is unclear. The CDR3 contains 14 residues. CDR1 is SNHLY and CDR2 is FYNNEI in the germline V gene. The V gene lost 0 bases and the J gene lost 12 bases, with 12 bases spanning the gap. The DNA for the CDR3 is TGTGCCAGCAGTGAAGCGCTGAAGGGATCCGTCCTGACTTTC. This codes for CASSEALKGSVLTF.

J is TRBJ1-4 and V is TRBV20-1; no definite D call. CDR1 and CDR2 (germline): DFQATT, SNEGSKA (reference sequence). V was trimmed by 6 bases and J by 4 bases, leaving 12 bases between them. The CDR3 spans 13 residues. In DNA, the CDR3 is TGCAGTGCCCCCAGCAGTGGTAATGAAAAACTGTTTTTT. Amino acid sequence: CSAPSSGNEKLFF.

The V gene is TRBV30, the J gene TRBJ2-7; possible D gene TRBD2, 5 bases. Germline V gives CDR1 GTSNPN, CDR2 SVGIG (reference sequence). V lost 0 bases and J lost 7, with 16 bases in between. The CDR3 contains 14 residues. The CDR3 nucleotides are TGTGCCTGGAGTGTACTTGGACTGCCGGTAGAGCAGTACTTC. The encoded protein is CAWSVLGLPVEQYF.

The rearrangement uses TRBV19 and TRBJ2-7; 7 bases agree with TRBD1. The V gene end was trimmed by 5 bases and the J gene end by 3 bases; junction bases not matched to a gene: 7. Germline V lookup: CDR1 LNHDA, CDR2 SQIVND (reference sequence). CDR3 length: 14 amino acids. Here the CDR3 reads CASSERQGRYEQYF. The CDR3 nucleotides are TGTGCCAGTAGTGAAAGACAGGGCCGCTACGAGCAGTACTTC.

The chain has TRBV28 and TRBJ1-2; the D gene is possibly TRBD1 (5 bases). The CDR3 contains 13 residues. The germline CDR1 and CDR2 sequences are MDHEN and SYDVKM. Trimming pared 2 bases from V and 2 bases from J, leaving 6 bases between. DNA of the CDR3: TGTGCCAGCAGTTTAGCAGGGAACTATGGCTACACCTTC. Protein product: CASSLAGNYGYTF.

In its sample, this clonotype was seen a few times. The chain uses TRBV6-1 and TRBJ2-5; 14 bases match TRBD2. This CDR3 spans 19 amino acids. Trimming took 5 bases from V and 7 from J; bases not matched to a gene: 18. In germline, CDR1 is MNHNS, CDR2 SASEGT. The CDR3 sequence: CASSQGLTLGLAGVGTQYF. The CDR3 bases are TGTGCCAGCAGTCAAGGACTAACTCTGGGACTAGCGGGAGTAGGGACCCAGTACTTC.

This chain uses TRBV5-4 with TRBJ2-6, with 9 bases that match TRBD1. Per the germline V gene, CDR1 is SGHNT and CDR2 is YYREEE (reference sequence). After removal of 4 bases from V and 1 base from J, the junction contained 12 bases not matched to a gene. The CDR3 totals 19 residues. CDR3 bases: TGTGCCAGCAGCACGCCGACAGGGGGATTAGCGTCTGGGGCCAACGTCCTGACTTTC. As protein: CASSTPTGGLASGANVLTF.

The CDR3 here is CATEVRQGDTDTQYF. CDR3 coding DNA: TGTGCCACCGAAGTGAGACAGGGGGACACAGATACGCAGTATTTT. The chain recombines TRBV27 with TRBJ2-3; TRBD1 agrees at 9 bases. The junction had 10 bases not matched to a gene; V was cut back by 10 bases and J by 2 bases. The CDR3 covers 15 residues. The germline CDR1 and CDR2 sequences are MNHEY and SMNVEV (reference sequence).

The chain joins TRBV6-2 or TRBV6-3 to TRBJ1-5; D might be TRBD1 (5 bases). This CDR3 is built from 15 residues. The V and J ends lost 3 bases and 0 bases respectively, with 9 bases between them. CDR1 is MNHEY, CDR2 SVGEGT, per germline. CDR3 protein: CASSYGRGSNQPQHF. The CDR3, as DNA: TGTGCCAGCAGTTATGGAAGGGGTAGCAATCAGCCCCAGCATTTT.

The CDR3 coding sequence is TGCAGTGCTAGAAAGGGGAACACCGGGGAGCTGTTTTTT. Translation: CSARKGNTGELFF. V is TRBV20-1 and J is TRBJ2-2; D is undetermined. V lost 2 bases to trimming and J lost 1 base, with 5 bases between them. Germline CDR1 and CDR2: DFQATT and SNEGSKA (reference sequence). The CDR3 loop spans 13 amino acids.

This chain connects TRBV20-1 to TRBJ2-1; D perhaps matches TRBD2 (5 bases). Trimming shortened V by 6 bases and J by 0 bases, and 12 bases separated the two germline ends. The CDR3 consists of 14 residues. The germline V gene encodes CDR1 DFQATT and CDR2 SNEGSKA (reference sequence). CDR3 in DNA: TGCAGTGCCCAGCGGAAACGCTCCTACAATGAGCAGTTCTTC. Translating gives CSAQRKRSYNEQFF.

CDR3 residues: CASTTPARTNTEAFF. The CDR3 DNA is TGTGCCAGTACCACCCCAGCAAGGACCAACACTGAAGCTTTCTTT. The genes are TRBV19 and TRBJ1-1; D unresolved. Trimming took off 7 bases at V and 2 bases at J, with 17 bases between the two ends. Germline V gives CDR1 LNHDA, CDR2 SQIVND (reference sequence). The CDR3 consists of 15 residues.

The V call is TRBV10-3, the J call TRBJ1-1, with D possibly being TRBD1 (5 bases). This CDR3 comprises 15 residues. V was shortened by 4 bases and J by 4 bases, with 16 bases between the two germline ends. Germline CDR1 reads ENHRY; CDR2 reads SYGVKD. The DNA of the CDR3 is TGTGCCATCAGTGCGGGGGGGGTCCGGGGCACTGAAGCTTTCTTT. Its translation: CAISAGGVRGTEAFF.

Only one count was recorded for this clonotype. The rearrangement links TRBV28 to TRBJ2-7; no definite D call. Germline-derived CDR1 and CDR2 are MDHEN and SYDVKM. The V and J ends lost 4 bases and 6 bases respectively, with 13 bases between them. This CDR3 is 13 amino acids long. CDR3 sequence (DNA): TGTGCCAGCAGTTCCCCTCCTCGATCCGAGCAGTACTTC. The encoded protein is CASSSPPRSEQYF.

This clonotype was recorded a few times. The chain recombines TRBV19 with TRBJ2-5; D is perhaps TRBD1 or TRBD2 (7 bases each). Trimming took 8 bases from V and 4 from J, leaving 17 bases between them. The germline CDR1 and CDR2 sequences are LNHDA and SQIVND (reference sequence). The CDR3 extends over 14 amino acids. The CDR3 region is CASRRQGGGETQYF. The CDR3 DNA reads TGTGCCAGTCGCCGACAGGGAGGGGGAGAGACCCAGTACTTC. Full variable domain (remainder filled in from reference TRBV19 and TRBJ2-5): DGGITQSPKYLFRKEGQNVTLSCEQNLNHDAMYWYRQDPGQGLRLIYYSQIVNDFQKGDIAEGYSVSREKKESFPLTVTSAQKNPTAFYLCASRRQGGGETQYFGPGTRLLVL.

This clonotype has only a few counts. The chain has TRBV7-9 and TRBJ1-1; D not certain. The V end was cut by 1 base, the J end by 5 bases, with 14 bases between. CDR3 length: 15 residues. Germline-derived CDR1 and CDR2 are SEHNR and FQNEAQ (reference sequence). The DNA for the CDR3 is TGTGCCAGCAGCTTAGTATCAAACGGAGTGACTGAAGCTTTCTTT. Amino acid sequence: CASSLVSNGVTEAFF.

This CDR3 reads CATTAGAGELFF. The CDR3, as DNA: TGTGCCACCACGGCGGGGGCCGGGGAGCTGTTTTTT. The V call is TRBV24-1, the J call TRBJ2-2, with 7 bases matching TRBD2. The CDR3 length is 12 residues. The germline CDR1 and CDR2 sequences are KGHDR and SFDVKD. The J segment lost 6 bases and the V segment lost 8 bases, leaving 2 bases of the junction unmatched.

The table lists this clonotype with a few counts. The gene calls are TRBV6-1 and TRBJ1-5, with D perhaps TRBD1 (6 bases). Germline V gene sequence: CDR1 MNHNS, CDR2 SASEGT. The CDR3 extends over 14 amino acids. Trimming took 6 bases from V and 6 from J, leaving 15 bases between them. CDR3 residues: CASRGRGHSQPQHF. DNA for the CDR3: TGTGCCAGCAGGGGGCGGGGGCACAGTCAGCCCCAGCATTTT.

This chain uses TRBV7-3 with TRBJ2-2; a weak D match, TRBD2 (5 bases). The germline CDR1 and CDR2 sequences are SGHTA and FQGTGA. Trimming removed 3 bases from V and 6 bases from J, with 14 bases in between. The CDR3 contains 15 residues. The CDR3 loop reads CASSFDSVGPGELFF. As DNA, the CDR3 is TGTGCCAGCAGCTTTGATAGCGTAGGGCCCGGGGAGCTGTTTTTT. The variable domain in full, with the rest retrieved from reference TRBV7-3 and TRBJ2-2, is GAGVSQTPSNKVTEKGKYVELRCDPISGHTALYWYRQSLGQGPEFLIYFQGTGAADDSGLPNDRFFAVRPEGSVSTLKIQRTERGDSAVYLCASSFDSVGPGELFFGEGSRLTVL.

This chain links TRBV30 with TRBJ2-7; 8 bases line up with TRBD1. The CDR3 extends over 13 amino acids. V gave up 2 bases and J gave up 3 bases; unmatched junction bases: 3. Germline V lookup: CDR1 GTSNPN, CDR2 SVGIG (reference sequence). CDR3 residues: CAWSTGTGYEQYF. Here the CDR3 DNA reads TGTGCCTGGAGTACCGGGACAGGCTACGAGCAGTACTTC. Supplemented by reference TRBV30 and TRBJ2-7, the full variable domain reads SQTIHQWPATLVQPVGSPLSLECTVEGTSNPNLYWYRQAAGRGLQLLFYSVGIGQISSEVPQNLSASRPQDRQFILSSKKLLLSDSGFYLCAWSTGTGYEQYFGPGTRLTVT.